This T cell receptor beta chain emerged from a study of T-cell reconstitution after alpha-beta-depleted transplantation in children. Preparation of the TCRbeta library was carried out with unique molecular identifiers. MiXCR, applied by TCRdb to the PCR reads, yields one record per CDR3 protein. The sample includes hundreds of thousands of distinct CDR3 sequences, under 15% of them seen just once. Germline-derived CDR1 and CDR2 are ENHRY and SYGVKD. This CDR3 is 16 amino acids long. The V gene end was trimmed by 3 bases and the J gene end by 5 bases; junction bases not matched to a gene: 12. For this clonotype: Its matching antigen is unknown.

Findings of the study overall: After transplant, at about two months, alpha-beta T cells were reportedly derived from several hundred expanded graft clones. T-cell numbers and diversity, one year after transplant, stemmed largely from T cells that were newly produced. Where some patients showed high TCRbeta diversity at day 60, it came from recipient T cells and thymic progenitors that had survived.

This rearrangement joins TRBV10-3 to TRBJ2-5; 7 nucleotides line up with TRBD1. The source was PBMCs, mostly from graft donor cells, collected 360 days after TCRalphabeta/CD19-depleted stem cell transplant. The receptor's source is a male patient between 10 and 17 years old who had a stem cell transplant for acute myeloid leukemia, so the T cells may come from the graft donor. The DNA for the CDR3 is TGTGCCATCAGTGACCGACAGGGCCAACATGGTGAGACCCAGTACTTC. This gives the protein CAISDRQGQHGETQYF.